These T cell receptor beta chains were read from a single sample in a study of blood T cell repertoires in COVID-19. Using immunoSEQ multiplex PCR, the repertoire was profiled, and TCRdb retains in-frame clones only, with some absent. This sample has roughly 440,000 clones; 70% to 90% occur once, and the top ten carry around an eighth. Sequenced sample: peripheral blood. The receptor set was obtained from a woman aged 45-65 years with COVID-19, enrolled during active disease. Both conserved end residues are part of each CDR3. The D gene is left open where the match is weak. Only some rows state a clone size, as once, few, many or a class for expanded clones.

J	size	V	D	CDR3	DNA
TRBJ1-1	NA	TRBV5-1	NA	CASSSQRDTEAFF	TGCGCCAGCAGCTCCCAGAGGGACACTGAAGCTTTCTTT
TRBJ2-1	NA	TRBV6-2/TRBV6-3	TRBD2	CASSPRTSGVGEQFF	TGTGCCAGCAGTCCGCGGACTAGCGGGGTGGGTGAGCAGTTCTTC
TRBJ2-7	NA	TRBV6-6	NA	CASSLQREQYF	TGTGCCAGCAGCCTCCAGAGGGAGCAGTACTTC
TRBJ1-6	few	TRBV6-1	TRBD1	CASSELGTGGDSPLHF	TGTGCCAGCAGTGAATTGGGGACAGGGGGGGACTCACCCCTCCACTTT
TRBJ2-1	NA	TRBV30	NA	CAWSWAGSYNEQFF	TGTGCCTGGAGTTGGGCAGGCTCCTACAATGAGCAGTTCTTC
TRBJ2-4	NA	TRBV5-4	TRBD1	CASSRDRAMAKNIQYF	TGTGCCAGCAGCCGTGACAGGGCGATGGCCAAAAACATTCAGTACTTC
TRBJ2-7	NA	TRBV15	NA	CATSEGEGTYPYEQYF	TGTGCCACCAGCGAGGGGGAGGGGACCTATCCCTACGAGCAGTACTTC
TRBJ2-2	NA	TRBV6-4	NA	CASSQGLNTGELFF	TGTGCCAGCAGTCAGGGGTTGAACACTGGGGAGCTGTTTTTT
TRBJ2-7	NA	TRBV5-6	NA	CASSFSGLATYEQYF	TGTGCCAGCAGCTTCTCTGGGTTAGCAACCTACGAGCAGTACTTC
TRBJ1-4	once	TRBV4-1	NA	CASSPPGEANEKLFF	TGCGCCAGCAGCCCCCCGGGGGAGGCTAATGAAAAACTGTTTTTT
TRBJ2-7	NA	TRBV30	TRBD1	CAWKRDRFYEQYF	TGTGCCTGGAAGAGGGACAGGTTCTACGAGCAGTACTTC
TRBJ2-1	NA	TRBV7-8	TRBD2	CASSFGGSNEQFF	TGTGCCAGCAGCTTCGGGGGGTCCAATGAGCAGTTCTTC
TRBJ1-2	few	TRBV6-1	NA	CASSEVGGYTF	TGTGCCAGCAGTGAAGTTGGCGGCTACACCTTC
TRBJ1-6	NA	TRBV4-1	NA	CASSQQPQGTGSNSPLHF	TGCGCCAGCAGCCAACAACCCCAGGGGACCGGGTCTAATTCACCCCTCCACTTT
TRBJ2-1	NA	TRBV6-5	TRBD2	CASSPGTSRYNEQFF	TGTGCCAGCAGTCCCGGGACTAGCCGTTACAATGAGCAGTTCTTC
TRBJ1-5	NA	TRBV2	TRBD1	CASSWDRGGNQPQHF	TGTGCCAGCAGTTGGGACAGGGGAGGCAATCAGCCCCAGCATTTT
TRBJ1-1	NA	TRBV6-4	NA	CASILWAGGPPDTEAFF	TGTGCCAGCATCTTATGGGCGGGGGGTCCCCCTGACACTGAAGCTTTCTTT
TRBJ1-1	NA	TRBV7-9	NA	CASSQGVSAGTEAFF	TGTGCCAGCAGCCAAGGGGTGTCCGCGGGGACTGAAGCTTTCTTT
TRBJ1-6	few	TRBV6-6	NA	CASSSPGGVGNSPLHF	TGTGCCAGCAGTTCCCCGGGAGGGGTAGGGAATTCACCCCTCCACTTT
TRBJ1-2	NA	TRBV4-2	NA	CASSQERSLDYGYTF	TGTGCCAGCAGCCAAGAGCGGAGCCTAGACTATGGCTACACCTTC
TRBJ1-2	NA	TRBV6-5	NA	CASTLQGYGYTF	TGTGCCAGCACCCTACAGGGCTATGGCTACACCTTC
TRBJ1-2	NA	TRBV5-1	NA	CASSLAGGNNYGYTF	TGCGCCAGCAGCTTGGCCGGGGGAAATAACTATGGCTACACCTTC
TRBJ1-6	once	TRBV5-8	NA	CASSYPTGAPLHF	TGTGCCAGCAGCTACCCCACAGGAGCACCCCTCCACTTT
TRBJ2-5	NA	TRBV4-1	TRBD1	CASSQPFRDRKETQYF	TGCGCCAGCAGCCAACCCTTCCGGGACAGGAAAGAGACCCAGTACTTC
TRBJ1-6	NA	TRBV2	TRBD1	CASSGTGVDSPLHF	TGTGCCAGCAGTGGGACAGGAGTGGATTCACCCCTCCACTTT
TRBJ1-2	NA	TRBV28	NA	CATEPSGGPGGYTF	TGTGCCACCGAACCCAGCGGCGGGCCCGGAGGCTACACCTTC
TRBJ1-2	NA	TRBV5-4	TRBD1	CASSLNWDREGYTF	TGTGCCAGCAGCTTAAATTGGGACAGGGAAGGCTACACCTTC
TRBJ1-5	NA	TRBV28	NA	CASISGSNQPQHF	TGTGCCAGCATATCGGGTAGCAATCAGCCCCAGCATTTT
TRBJ2-2	NA	TRBV10-3	TRBD1	CAISAGQLTGELFF	TGTGCCATCAGTGCGGGACAGCTAACCGGGGAGCTGTTTTTT
TRBJ1-2	NA	TRBV19	NA	CATSIGKVAYGYTF	TGTGCCACCTCCATAGGCAAGGTAGCATATGGCTACACCTTC
TRBJ2-5	NA	TRBV13	NA	CASSLGQQETQYF	TGTGCCAGCAGCTTAGGACAGCAAGAGACCCAGTACTTC
TRBJ1-6	few	TRBV30	NA	CAWAPWGGVAPLHF	TGTGCCTGGGCCCCCTGGGGGGGTGTGGCACCCCTCCACTTT
TRBJ1-2	NA	TRBV5-1	TRBD1	CASSWVTGGNGYTF	TGCGCCAGCAGCTGGGTGACAGGGGGCAATGGCTACACCTTC
TRBJ2-3	NA	TRBV30	TRBD2	CAWMSKRGGYADTQYF	TGTGCCTGGATGAGTAAGCGGGGGGGATATGCAGATACGCAGTATTTT
TRBJ2-4	NA	TRBV5-5	NA	CASSSVPPVAKNIQYF	TGTGCCAGCAGCTCCGTCCCCCCGGTAGCCAAAAACATTCAGTACTTC
TRBJ1-1	NA	TRBV6-1	NA	CASSEVREDEAFF	TGTGCCAGCAGTGAGGTGAGGGAGGATGAAGCTTTCTTT
TRBJ1-1	NA	TRBV5-1	NA	CASSNGQGPEAFF	TGCGCCAGCAGCAATGGGCAGGGCCCTGAAGCTTTCTTT
TRBJ1-1	NA	TRBV4-1	NA	CASSQEQGSTEAFF	TGCGCCAGCAGCCAAGAGCAGGGTAGCACTGAAGCTTTCTTT
TRBJ2-7	NA	TRBV4-2	TRBD2	CASSQASGGGTYEQYF	TGTGCCAGCAGCCAAGCTAGCGGGGGCGGTACCTACGAGCAGTACTTC
TRBJ2-2	NA	TRBV5-1	NA	CASSSRQANTGELFF	TGCGCCAGCAGCTCCCGACAGGCGAACACCGGGGAGCTGTTTTTT
TRBJ2-1	NA	TRBV29-1	NA	CSVVPLSSYNEQFF	TGCAGCGTCGTCCCTTTGAGCTCCTACAATGAGCAGTTCTTC
TRBJ2-3	NA	TRBV5-1	NA	CASSLVYAGEDTQYF	TGCGCCAGCAGCTTGGTTTACGCAGGGGAAGATACGCAGTATTTT
TRBJ1-2	NA	TRBV19	NA	CASSTFRTAMANYGYTF	TGTGCCAGTAGTACCTTCCGGACAGCCATGGCTAACTATGGCTACACCTTC
TRBJ1-5	NA	TRBV19	NA	CASSSGVNQPQHF	TGTGCCAGTAGTTCAGGGGTCAATCAGCCCCAGCATTTT
TRBJ2-3	NA	TRBV7-9	NA	CASKGWDKSTDTQYF	TGTGCCAGTAAGGGGTGGGACAAAAGCACAGATACGCAGTATTTT
TRBJ2-3	NA	TRBV5-4	TRBD2	CASSLTSGGAGLSADTQYF	TGTGCCAGCAGCTTGACTAGCGGGGGGGCCGGTCTATCTGCAGATACGCAGTATTTT
TRBJ2-7	NA	TRBV10-1	NA	CASSEGAFYEQYF	TGCGCCAGCAGTGAGGGGGCTTTTTACGAGCAGTACTTC
TRBJ2-3	once	TRBV3-1/TRBV3-2	TRBD2	CASSQVRRGGSDTQYF	TGTGCCAGCAGCCAAGTTCGGCGGGGGGGATCAGATACGCAGTATTTT
TRBJ2-7	few	TRBV4-1	TRBD2	CASSTGLAKTYEQYF	TGCGCCAGCAGCACGGGACTAGCGAAAACCTACGAGCAGTACTTC
TRBJ2-7	NA	TRBV7-2	NA	CASSFRGAGQYF	TGTGCCAGCAGCTTCCGCGGGGCGGGGCAGTACTTC
TRBJ2-5	NA	TRBV21-1	NA	CAACERGPQETQYF	TGTGCCGCATGCGAAAGGGGGCCACAAGAGACCCAGTACTTC
TRBJ1-2	once	TRBV12-3/TRBV12-4	TRBD1	CASSSGGLYGYTF	TGTGCCAGCAGTTCAGGGGGACTCTATGGCTACACCTTC
TRBJ2-3	NA	TRBV4-1	TRBD2	CASSRTSGETDTQYF	TGCGCCAGCAGCCGAACTAGCGGGGAAACGGATACGCAGTATTTT